This T cell receptor (beta chain) originates from a study of blood T cell repertoires in COVID-19. Study overall: Donors in the United States, Italy and Spain gave samples during acute or convalescent COVID-19.

This clone has only a few counts. The data were produced by immunoSEQ multiplex PCR, yet TCRdb's version contains in-frame clones alone and is incomplete. This sample has fewer than 30,000 clones, with roughly nine tenths found just once. Germline CDR1 and CDR2: SQVTM and ANQGSEA. CDR3 length equals 15 residues. V shed 6 bases and J 3 bases; nucleotides not matched to a gene: 7. This clonotype was sampled from a human donor with active COVID-19. The donor label of this sample is uncertain. This sequence joins TRBV29-1 and TRBJ2-3, with TRBD2 matching over 12 bases. Sequencing was carried out using peripheral blood. This CDR3 is CSVEGLAGGTDTQYF. CDR3 DNA sequence: TGCAGCGTCGAGGGGCTAGCGGGGGGGACAGATACGCAGTATTTT.